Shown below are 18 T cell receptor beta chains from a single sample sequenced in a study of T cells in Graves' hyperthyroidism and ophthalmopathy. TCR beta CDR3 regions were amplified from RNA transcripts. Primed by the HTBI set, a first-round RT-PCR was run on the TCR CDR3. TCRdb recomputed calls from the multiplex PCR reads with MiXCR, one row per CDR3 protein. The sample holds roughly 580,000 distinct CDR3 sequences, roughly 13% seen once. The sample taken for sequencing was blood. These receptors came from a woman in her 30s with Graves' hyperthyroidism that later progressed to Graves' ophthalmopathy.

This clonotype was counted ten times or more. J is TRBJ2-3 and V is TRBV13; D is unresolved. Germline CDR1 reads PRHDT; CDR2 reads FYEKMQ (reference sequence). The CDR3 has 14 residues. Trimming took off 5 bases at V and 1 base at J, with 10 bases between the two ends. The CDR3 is CASSLGRRTDTQYF. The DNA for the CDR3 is TGTGCCAGCAGCCTCGGCCGACGCACAGATACGCAGTATTTT.

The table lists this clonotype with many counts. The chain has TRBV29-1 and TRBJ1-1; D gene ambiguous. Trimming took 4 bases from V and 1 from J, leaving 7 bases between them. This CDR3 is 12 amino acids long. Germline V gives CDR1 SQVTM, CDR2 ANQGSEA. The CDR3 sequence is CSVGTANTEAFF. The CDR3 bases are TGCAGCGTTGGAACAGCGAACACTGAAGCTTTCTTT.

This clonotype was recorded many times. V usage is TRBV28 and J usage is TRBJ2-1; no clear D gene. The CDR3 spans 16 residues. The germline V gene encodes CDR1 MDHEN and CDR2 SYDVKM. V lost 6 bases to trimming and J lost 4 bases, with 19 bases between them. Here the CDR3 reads CASSSPSTPPYNEQFF. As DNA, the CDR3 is TGTGCCAGCAGCTCCCCCTCAACTCCACCTTACAATGAGCAGTTCTTC. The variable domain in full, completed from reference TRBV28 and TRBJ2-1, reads DVKVTQSSRYLVKRTGEKVFLECVQDMDHENMFWYRQDPGLGLRLIYFSYDVKMKEKGDIPEGYSVSREKKERFSLILESASTNQTSMYLCASSSPSTPPYNEQFFGPGTRLTVL.

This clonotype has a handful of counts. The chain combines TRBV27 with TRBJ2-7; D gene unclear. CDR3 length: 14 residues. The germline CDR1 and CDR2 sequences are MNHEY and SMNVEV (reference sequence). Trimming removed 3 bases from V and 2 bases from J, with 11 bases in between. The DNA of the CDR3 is TGTGCCAGCAGTTTCGGAACTAAGACCTACGAGCAGTACTTC. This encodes CASSFGTKTYEQYF.

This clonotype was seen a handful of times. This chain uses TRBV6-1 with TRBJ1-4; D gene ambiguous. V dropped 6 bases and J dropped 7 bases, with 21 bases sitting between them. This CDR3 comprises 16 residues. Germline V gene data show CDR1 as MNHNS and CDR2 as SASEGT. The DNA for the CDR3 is TGTGCCAGCAGCATGATGGGAGGGTCGGGAGCTGAAAAACTGTTTTTT. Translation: CASSMMGGSGAEKLFF.

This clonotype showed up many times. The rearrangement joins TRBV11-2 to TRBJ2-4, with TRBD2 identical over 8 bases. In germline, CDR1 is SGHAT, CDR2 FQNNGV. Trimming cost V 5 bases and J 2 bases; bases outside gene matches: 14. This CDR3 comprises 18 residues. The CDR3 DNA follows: TGTGCCAGCAGCCACCTCTCCAGCGGGAGTAAAACCAAAAACATTCAGTACTTC. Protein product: CASSHLSSGSKTKNIQYF.

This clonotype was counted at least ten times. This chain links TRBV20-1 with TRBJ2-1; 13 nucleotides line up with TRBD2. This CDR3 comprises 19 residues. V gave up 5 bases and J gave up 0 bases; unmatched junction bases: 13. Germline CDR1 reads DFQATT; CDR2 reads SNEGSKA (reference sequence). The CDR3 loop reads CSASGTSGTPIASYNEQFF. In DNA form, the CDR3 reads TGCAGTGCTTCGGGGACTAGCGGGACCCCCATCGCCTCCTACAATGAGCAGTTCTTC.

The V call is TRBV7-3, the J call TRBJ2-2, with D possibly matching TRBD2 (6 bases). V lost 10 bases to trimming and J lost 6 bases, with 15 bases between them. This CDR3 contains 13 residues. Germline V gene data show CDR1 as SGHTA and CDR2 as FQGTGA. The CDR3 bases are TGTGCCACTGCCGGGAGTCTATCCGGGGAGCTGTTTTTT. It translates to CATAGSLSGELFF.

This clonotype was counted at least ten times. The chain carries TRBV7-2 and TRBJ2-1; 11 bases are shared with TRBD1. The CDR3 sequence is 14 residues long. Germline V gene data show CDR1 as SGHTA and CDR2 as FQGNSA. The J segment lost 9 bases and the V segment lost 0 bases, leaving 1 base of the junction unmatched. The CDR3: CASSLAGQGAEQFF. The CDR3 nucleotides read TGTGCCAGCAGCTTAGCTGGACAGGGGGCTGAGCAGTTCTTC.

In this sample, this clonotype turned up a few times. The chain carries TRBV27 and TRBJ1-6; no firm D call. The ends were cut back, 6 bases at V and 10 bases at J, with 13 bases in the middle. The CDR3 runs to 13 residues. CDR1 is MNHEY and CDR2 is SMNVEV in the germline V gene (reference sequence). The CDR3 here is CASSAGGLSPLHF. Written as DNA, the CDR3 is TGTGCCAGCAGCGCGGGAGGCCTCTCACCCCTCCACTTT.

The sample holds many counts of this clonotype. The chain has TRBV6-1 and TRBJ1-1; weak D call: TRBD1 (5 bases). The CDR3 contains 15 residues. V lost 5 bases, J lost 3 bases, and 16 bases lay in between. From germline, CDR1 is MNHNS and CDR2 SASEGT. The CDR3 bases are TGTGCCAGCAGTCAGGCATACGGGGGGGACACTGAAGCTTTCTTT. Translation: CASSQAYGGDTEAFF.

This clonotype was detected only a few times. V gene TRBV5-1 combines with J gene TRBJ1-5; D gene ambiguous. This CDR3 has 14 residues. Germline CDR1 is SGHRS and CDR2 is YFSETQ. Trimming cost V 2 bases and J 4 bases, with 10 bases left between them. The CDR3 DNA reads TGCGCCAGCAGCTTAAGTAACATGAATCAGCCCCAGCATTTT. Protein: CASSLSNMNQPQHF.

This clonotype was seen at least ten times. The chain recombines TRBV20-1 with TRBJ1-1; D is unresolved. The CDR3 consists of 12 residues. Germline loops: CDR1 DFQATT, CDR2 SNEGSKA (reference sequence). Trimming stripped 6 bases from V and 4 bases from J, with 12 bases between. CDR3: CSAPERGTEAFF. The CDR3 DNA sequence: TGCAGTGCGCCGGAGAGAGGCACTGAAGCTTTCTTT.

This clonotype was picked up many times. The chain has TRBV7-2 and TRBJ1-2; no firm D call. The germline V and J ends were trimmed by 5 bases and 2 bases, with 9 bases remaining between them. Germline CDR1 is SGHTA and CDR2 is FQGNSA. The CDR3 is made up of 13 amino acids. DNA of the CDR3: TGTGCCAGCAGCCCCGCTTTAAACTATGGCTACACCTTC. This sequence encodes CASSPALNYGYTF.

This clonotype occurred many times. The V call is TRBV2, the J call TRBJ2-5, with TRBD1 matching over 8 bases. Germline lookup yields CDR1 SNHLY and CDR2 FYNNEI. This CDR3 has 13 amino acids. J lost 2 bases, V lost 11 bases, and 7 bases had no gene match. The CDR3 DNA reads TGTGCCCCCCAGGACAGGGTACAAGAGACCCAGTACTTC. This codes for CAPQDRVQETQYF.

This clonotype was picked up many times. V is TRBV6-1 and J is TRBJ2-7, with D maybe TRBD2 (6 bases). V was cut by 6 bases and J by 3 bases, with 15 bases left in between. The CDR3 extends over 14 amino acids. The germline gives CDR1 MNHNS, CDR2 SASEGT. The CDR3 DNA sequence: TGTGCCAGCAGCCCTATGGAGGGGAGCTACGAGCAGTACTTC. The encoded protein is CASSPMEGSYEQYF.

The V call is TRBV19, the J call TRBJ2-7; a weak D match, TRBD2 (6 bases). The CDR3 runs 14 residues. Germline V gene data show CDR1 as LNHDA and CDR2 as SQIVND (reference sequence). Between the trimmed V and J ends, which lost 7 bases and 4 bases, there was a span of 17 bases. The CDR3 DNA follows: TGTGCCAGTAAGACAGCCAGCGGGCCATACGAGCAGTACTTC. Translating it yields CASKTASGPYEQYF.

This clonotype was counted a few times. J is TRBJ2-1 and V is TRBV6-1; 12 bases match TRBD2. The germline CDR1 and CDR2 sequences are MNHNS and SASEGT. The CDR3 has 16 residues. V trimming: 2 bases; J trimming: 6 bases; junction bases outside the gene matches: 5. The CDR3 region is CASSEPLAGGINEQFF. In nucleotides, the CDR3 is TGTGCCAGCAGTGAACCGCTAGCGGGAGGGATCAATGAGCAGTTCTTC.